The sequence of this T cell receptor beta chain was determined in a study of T cells after yellow fever vaccination. Germline lookup yields CDR1 LGHNA and CDR2 YNFKEQ. V dropped 1 base and J dropped 3; count of bases not matched to a gene: 8. This CDR3 spans 19 amino acids. This clonotype showed up just a few times. Its target is not known. Using its own MiXCR run on the 5' RACE reads, TCRdb lists one record per CDR3 protein. The sample holds 400,000 to 650,000 distinct CDR3 sequences; less than 25% are singletons and the top ten take around 16%. Study-level findings and limits: After the booster, approximately 95% of CD4 and roughly nine tenths of CD8 primary-response clones were re-detected.

The input for sequencing was PBMCs, taken roughly 20 days after the first yellow fever vaccination. The clonotype comes from a man younger than 35 who received the YFV17D yellow fever vaccine. V and J are TRBV4-2 and TRBJ2-3; TRBD2 matches at 15 bases. The CDR3 loop reads CASSQGGLAGGLRTDTQYF. In nucleotides, the CDR3 is TGTGCCAGCAGCCAAGGGGGACTAGCGGGGGGACTAAGAACAGATACGCAGTATTTT.